A single sample gave rise to the 32 T cell receptor beta chains below, sequenced in a study of shared clonotypes between healthy human individuals. Here immunoSEQ multiplex PCR was the method, and the copy in TCRdb shows in-frame clones only, minus some. Here the sample spans more than 2,000,000 clones, more than 80% being singletons. Input material: naive CD4+ T cells sorted from blood. The subset here: CD45RA+ positively selected. Receptor source: a man aged 18 to 30 in good health.

The genes are TRBV5-6 and TRBJ2-2; 11 bases map to TRBD1. V lost 3 bases to trimming and J lost 4 bases; unmatched junction nucleotides: 2. The CDR3 sequence is 15 residues long. CDR1 is SGHDT and CDR2 is YYEEEE in the germline V gene. In DNA form, the CDR3 reads TGTGCCAGCAGCTGGGACAGGGGGGCCACCGGGGAGCTGTTTTTT. Its protein is CASSWDRGATGELFF.

This chain links TRBV28 with TRBJ2-1; no definite D call. Per germline, CDR1 MDHEN and CDR2 SYDVKM. The CDR3 sequence is 11 residues long. The ends were cut back, 8 bases at V and 6 bases at J, with 8 bases in the middle. The CDR3 here is CASVWGNEQFF. The CDR3 region has the DNA TGTGCCAGCGTTTGGGGCAATGAGCAGTTCTTC.

Only one count was recorded for this clone. The chain employs TRBV6-5 and TRBJ1-4; D is unclear. The germline V and J ends were trimmed by 5 bases and 1 base, with 8 bases remaining between them. CDR3 length equals 14 residues. Germline V gives CDR1 MNHEY, CDR2 SVGAGI. In DNA, the CDR3 is TGTGCCAGCAGTCAACAGCTAACTAATGAAAAACTGTTTTTT. It is translated as CASSQQLTNEKLFF.

This chain uses TRBV5-1 with TRBJ1-4, with 8 bases fitting TRBD1. Per the germline V gene, CDR1 is SGHRS and CDR2 is YFSETQ. J was trimmed by 7 bases and V by 1 base; bases with no gene match: 6. The CDR3 is 15 residues long. The CDR3 nucleotides are TGCGCCAGCAGCTTGCTGGGGACAGGAAGTGAAAAACTGTTTTTT. It encodes CASSLLGTGSEKLFF.

The genes are TRBV19 and TRBJ1-1, with a possible D match to TRBD1 (5 bases). The germline CDR1 and CDR2 sequences are LNHDA and SQIVND (reference sequence). The germline V and J ends were trimmed by 1 base and 8 bases, with 11 bases remaining between them. This CDR3 contains 13 residues. As DNA, the CDR3 is TGTGCCAGTAGTATAGCATCAGGGACCGAAGCTTTCTTT. This encodes CASSIASGTEAFF.

This sequence joins TRBV5-1 and TRBJ1-1; D is undetermined. The CDR3 totals 15 residues. Germline V lookup: CDR1 SGHRS, CDR2 YFSETQ. Trimming removed 1 base from V and 1 base from J, with 11 bases in between. CDR3 in amino acids: CASSLNSGANTEAFF. CDR3 nucleotide sequence: TGCGCCAGCAGCTTGAATTCCGGCGCGAACACTGAAGCTTTCTTT.

V and J are TRBV9 and TRBJ2-3, with 7 bases aligning to TRBD1. The CDR3 is made up of 15 amino acids. Germline V CDR1 and CDR2: SGDLS, YYNGEE. The ends lost 0 bases at V and 6 bases at J; junction bases unmatched: 7. The CDR3 here is CASSVARTGADTQYF. CDR3 DNA: TGTGCCAGCAGCGTAGCTCGTACAGGGGCCGATACGCAGTATTTT.

This sequence joins TRBV14 and TRBJ1-1; tentatively, D is TRBD1 (6 bases). The CDR3 contains 14 residues. The ends were cut back, 0 bases at V and 4 bases at J, with 9 bases in the middle. The germline V gene encodes CDR1 SGHDN and CDR2 FVKESK. The CDR3, as DNA: TGTGCCAGCAGCCAAGATATGACAGGCACTGAAGCTTTCTTT. This codes for CASSQDMTGTEAFF. The full variable domain, in which reference TRBV14 and TRBJ1-1 provide the parts outside the CDR3, is EAGVTQFPSHSVIEKGQTVTLRCDPISGHDNLYWYRRVMGKEIKFLLHFVKESKQDESGMPNNRFLAERTGGTYSTLKVQPAELEDSGVYFCASSQDMTGTEAFFGQGTRLTVV.

The sample holds one count of this clone. Here the CDR3 reads CASSFQGASSYNSPLHF. CDR3 nucleotides: TGTGCCAGCAGCTTCCAGGGCGCATCCTCCTATAATTCACCCCTCCACTTT. This rearrangement joins TRBV7-9 to TRBJ1-6, with a possible D match to TRBD1 (5 bases). The CDR3 is 17 residues long. Between the trimmed V and J ends, which lost 3 bases and 0 bases, there was a span of 12 bases. CDR1 is SEHNR, CDR2 FQNEAQ, per germline (reference sequence).

This chain links TRBV6-6 with TRBJ1-1, with D unclear. CDR1 and CDR2 from the germline V gene are MNHNY and SVGAGI (reference sequence). The CDR3 extends over 15 amino acids. Trimming removed 5 bases at V and 4 bases at J, with 17 bases between. The CDR3 loop is CASSGGSGRVTEAFF. CDR3 DNA: TGTGCCAGCAGTGGAGGAAGTGGACGGGTCACTGAAGCTTTCTTT.

This clone was found once. This chain uses TRBV7-2 with TRBJ2-1, with 7 bases matching TRBD2. The CDR3 length is 17 residues. V dropped 1 base and J dropped 2; count of bases not matched to a gene: 8. Germline V lookup: CDR1 SGHTA, CDR2 FQGNSA. As DNA, the CDR3 is TGTGCCAGCAGCTTAGAGGCTAGCGGTAACCCCTACAATGAGCAGTTCTTC. As protein: CASSLEASGNPYNEQFF.

About this clone itself: Other DNA sequences in the same sample also yield this CDR3. The rearrangement links TRBV9 to TRBJ2-3; 8 bases are shared with TRBD2. The V segment lost 0 bases and the J segment 1 base; nucleotides outside the gene matches: 4. Germline CDR1 and CDR2: SGDLS and YYNGEE. The CDR3 has 16 residues. DNA for the CDR3: TGTGCCAGCAGCGTAGCGGGGACTAGGGGCACAGATACGCAGTATTTT. The encoded protein is CASSVAGTRGTDTQYF.

The chain has TRBV7-2 and TRBJ2-7; a weak D match, TRBD2 (6 bases). Germline assignment: CDR1 SGHTA and CDR2 FQGNSA. The germline V and J ends were trimmed by 1 base and 4 bases, with 11 bases remaining between them. This CDR3 has 14 residues. DNA for the CDR3: TGTGCCAGCAGCTTAGGGCTAGCGAATTACGAGCAGTACTTC. Protein product: CASSLGLANYEQYF.

The chain has TRBV5-5 and TRBJ2-7, with D tentatively TRBD1 (6 bases). Germline loops: CDR1 SGHKS, CDR2 YYEKEE (reference sequence). The CDR3 covers 18 residues. Trimming pared 1 base from V and 6 bases from J, leaving 26 bases between. The CDR3 coding sequence is TGTGCCAGCAGCTTGACTCCTTTTCCGGACAGACTGCCCCTCGAGCAGTACTTC. As protein: CASSLTPFPDRLPLEQYF.

The chain links TRBV10-3 to TRBJ1-2; no clear D. With 6 bases removed from V and 4 bases from J, the gap between germline ends came to 18 bases. The CDR3 extends over 15 amino acids. Per germline, CDR1 ENHRY and CDR2 SYGVKD. CDR3 residues: CAISMDGAIGYGYTF. In DNA form, the CDR3 reads TGTGCCATCAGCATGGACGGCGCAATAGGCTATGGCTACACCTTC.

With respect to this clone: Distinct nucleotide sequences in the sample also encode this CDR3. The chain couples TRBV5-1 to TRBJ2-3, with D possibly being TRBD1 or TRBD2 (6 bases each). Germline V lookup: CDR1 SGHRS, CDR2 YFSETQ. This CDR3 is built from 15 residues. V was clipped by 0 bases and J by 3 bases, with 11 bases between them. CDR3: CASSLDGGGTDTQYF. The CDR3 region has the DNA TGCGCCAGCAGCTTGGACGGGGGCGGGACAGATACGCAGTATTTT.

V gene TRBV5-5 combines with J gene TRBJ1-5; D possibly corresponds to TRBD1 (5 bases). The CDR3 extends over 13 amino acids. The V and J ends lost 4 bases and 2 bases respectively, with 7 bases between them. Germline-derived CDR1 and CDR2 are SGHKS and YYEKEE (reference sequence). The CDR3 reads CASSRDGNQPQHF. In nucleotides, the CDR3 is TGTGCCAGCAGCAGGGACGGCAATCAGCCCCAGCATTTT.

The chain combines TRBV10-2 with TRBJ2-3, with D maybe TRBD1 (5 bases). Germline CDR1 WSHSY, CDR2 SAAADI. The CDR3 extends over 12 amino acids. Trimming removed 5 bases at V and 6 bases at J, with 9 bases between. For the CDR3, the DNA is TGCGCCAGCAGTCAGGGTCGGGATACGCAGTATTTT. This codes for CASSQGRDTQYF.

This chain connects TRBV29-1 to TRBJ2-7; possibly TRBD1 or TRBD2 for D (5 bases each). The germline gives CDR1 SQVTM, CDR2 ANQGSEA. Trimming cost V 5 bases and J 2 bases, with 19 bases left between them. This CDR3 spans 15 amino acids. CDR3 loop: CSVKELLGAPYEQYF. For the CDR3, the DNA is TGCAGCGTTAAGGAGCTACTAGGGGCTCCCTACGAGCAGTACTTC.

The chain uses TRBV19 and TRBJ2-7; tentatively, D is TRBD1 or TRBD2 (5 bases each). The CDR3 spans 15 residues. Germline CDR1 and CDR2: LNHDA and SQIVND (reference sequence). The V and J ends lost 1 base and 0 bases respectively, with 10 bases between them. CDR3 region: CASSIVEGSSYEQYF. Here the CDR3 DNA reads TGTGCCAGTAGTATAGTTGAGGGGAGCTCCTACGAGCAGTACTTC.

This chain links TRBV5-8 with TRBJ1-2; perhaps TRBD1 as D (5 bases). This CDR3 contains 15 residues. Trimming cost V 4 bases and J 5 bases, with 18 bases left between them. Looked up from germline, CDR1 is SGHTS and CDR2 is YDEGEE. Here the CDR3 DNA reads TGTGCCAGCAGCCGGGGGGGGATGTTGCAGTATGGCTACACCTTC. As protein: CASSRGGMLQYGYTF.

To note about this clone: The identical CDR3 is also encoded by other nucleotide sequences in the sample. V and J are TRBV9 and TRBJ2-5; the match to TRBD2 covers 10 bases. V shed 0 bases and J 4 bases; nucleotides not matched to a gene: 6. This CDR3 contains 16 residues. Germline CDR1 SGDLS, CDR2 YYNGEE. The CDR3 DNA reads as TGTGCCAGCAGCGTAGGACTAGCGGGTGGGGGAGAGACCCAGTACTTC. As protein: CASSVGLAGGGETQYF.

The genes are TRBV10-3 and TRBJ2-3; the D is unclear. V gave up 2 bases and J gave up 2 bases, with 8 bases separating them. This CDR3 comprises 14 residues. Germline V gene sequence: CDR1 ENHRY, CDR2 SYGVKD. CDR3 in amino acids: CAISEAGITDTQYF. The CDR3 nucleotides read TGTGCCATCAGTGAGGCTGGCATCACAGATACGCAGTATTTT.

This chain uses TRBV7-2 with TRBJ1-1, with D uncertain. Germline V gene lookup returns CDR1 SGHTA and CDR2 FQGNSA. This CDR3 is 14 amino acids long. V lost 2 bases to trimming and J lost 0 bases, with 7 bases between them. CDR3 region: CASSLKLLNTEAFF. The CDR3 nucleotides read TGTGCCAGCAGCTTAAAACTCTTGAACACTGAAGCTTTCTTT.

The V gene is TRBV6-1, the J gene TRBJ2-1; either TRBD1 or TRBD2 may supply D (6 bases each). The germline V gene has CDR1 MNHNS and CDR2 SASEGT. This CDR3 is 14 amino acids long. The V end was cut by 8 bases, the J end by 8 bases, with 19 bases between. The CDR3 region has the DNA TGTGCCAGCGGACGGGGGCTATACTTCTATGAGCAGTTCTTC. The encoded protein is CASGRGLYFYEQFF.

The CDR3 loop is CASSSDWRRETQYF. CDR3 DNA: TGTGCCAGCAGCTCCGACTGGAGGAGAGAGACCCAGTACTTC. The rearrangement joins TRBV7-8 to TRBJ2-5; D possibly corresponds to TRBD2 (5 bases). Per the germline V gene, CDR1 is SGHVS and CDR2 is FQNEAQ. V was trimmed by 4 bases and J by 4 bases, leaving 13 bases between them. The CDR3 is made up of 14 amino acids.

The V gene is TRBV7-2, the J gene TRBJ2-5; 9 bases agree with TRBD1. TRBJ2-7 matches the DNA end more closely, so the J call is doubtful. The CDR3 consists of 15 residues. The V gene's germline CDR1 is SGHTA and CDR2 FQGNSA. The CDR3 here is CASSSAGTGFYEQYF. For the CDR3, the DNA is TGTGCCAGCAGCTCGGCCGGGACAGGGTTCTACGAGCAGTACTTC.

The chain links TRBV7-9 to TRBJ1-4, with D hard to call. The CDR3 sequence is 13 residues long. Germline CDR1 is SEHNR and CDR2 is FQNEAQ (reference sequence). Trimming pared 8 bases from V and 8 bases from J, leaving 15 bases between. CDR3 nucleotide sequence: TGTGCCAGCGGACCTAACGGAGGGGAAAAACTGTTTTTT. Encoded protein: CASGPNGGEKLFF.

The chain has TRBV29-1 and TRBJ2-7, with D perhaps TRBD2 (7 bases). This CDR3 has 14 amino acids. V dropped 4 bases and J dropped 0 bases, with 13 bases sitting between them. Germline values: CDR1 SQVTM, CDR2 ANQGSEA. The CDR3, as DNA: TGCAGCGTTGTGAAGGGGGGGGGCTCCTACGAGCAGTACTTC. Translating gives CSVVKGGGSYEQYF.

Concerning this clone: Other DNA sequences of this sample code for an identical CDR3. The rearrangement uses TRBV11-2 and TRBJ1-4; 7 nucleotides align to TRBD1. J lost 3 bases, V lost 0 bases, and 1 base had no gene match. The germline V gene has CDR1 SGHAT and CDR2 FQNNGV. The CDR3 extends over 15 amino acids. CDR3 sequence: CASSLEGTANEKLFF. CDR3 DNA: TGTGCCAGCAGCTTAGAGGGGACAGCTAATGAAAAACTGTTTTTT.

The rearrangement links TRBV27 to TRBJ2-1, with 11 bases that match TRBD2. V trimming: 5 bases; J trimming: 4 bases; junction bases outside the gene matches: 7. CDR3 length equals 16 residues. CDR1 and CDR2 from the germline V gene are MNHEY and SMNVEV (reference sequence). The CDR3 region has the DNA TGTGCCAGCAGTGGTTCTAGCGGGGGGCGTTACAATGAGCAGTTCTTC. It translates to CASSGSSGGRYNEQFF.

Comment on this clone: This sample also contains other DNA sequences that code for the same CDR3. The chain uses TRBV30 and TRBJ2-7; D gene ambiguous. Per germline, CDR1 GTSNPN and CDR2 SVGIG (reference sequence). Trimming left V 4 bases short and J 1 base short, with 5 bases between. The CDR3 totals 11 residues. The CDR3 protein is CAWKGSYEQYF. CDR3 DNA sequence: TGTGCCTGGAAAGGATCCTACGAGCAGTACTTC. Full variable domain (remainder filled in from reference TRBV30 and TRBJ2-7): SQTIHQWPATLVQPVGSPLSLECTVEGTSNPNLYWYRQAAGRGLQLLFYSVGIGQISSEVPQNLSASRPQDRQFILSSKKLLLSDSGFYLCAWKGSYEQYFGPGTRLTVT.